Each of the 14 T cell receptor beta chains below was sequenced from the same sample in a study of vaccination effects on CD4 cells after COVID-19. No antigen has been assigned to these receptors. Cultured cells yielded isolated CD4+ T cells after 10 days. Clones were read by immunoSEQ multiplex PCR, and TCRdb kept only the in-frame ones, dropping some. The sample has tens of thousands of clones, under 80% seen once. The sample here was CD4+ T cells from PBMCs cultured without peptide, taken before COVID-19 vaccination. These receptors all come from a human donor who had a prior SARS-CoV-2 infection.

A single count supports this clone. The rearrangement uses TRBV24-1 and TRBJ1-2; possibly TRBD1 for D (5 bases). CDR3 size: 14 residues. Trimming cost V 7 bases and J 6 bases, with 17 bases left between them. CDR1 is KGHDR and CDR2 is SFDVKD in the germline V gene. The chain's CDR3 is CATSAAGRPDGYTF. In DNA, the CDR3 is TGTGCCACCAGCGCCGCGGGACGGCCTGATGGCTACACCTTC.

This chain uses TRBV18 with TRBJ2-1, with TRBD2 matching 7 bases. Germline CDR1 and CDR2: KGHSH and LQKENI. J gave up 6 bases and V 8 bases, and 7 bases lay outside the gene matches. There are 13 residues in the CDR3. CDR3 in amino acids: CASLSSGSNEQFF. The CDR3 DNA reads as TGTGCCAGCCTTTCTAGCGGCTCCAATGAGCAGTTCTTC.

The chain combines TRBV19 with TRBJ2-7; TRBD2 agrees at 15 bases. Germline V gene data show CDR1 as LNHDA and CDR2 as SQIVND (reference sequence). With V trimmed by 4 bases and J by 6 bases, 10 bases remained unmatched. The CDR3 has 17 amino acids. CDR3 in amino acids: CASSTGLAGGGPLEQYF. The DNA of the CDR3 is TGTGCCAGTAGTACGGGACTAGCGGGGGGAGGCCCTCTCGAGCAGTACTTC.

This chain joins TRBV18 and TRBJ2-6, with D possibly matching TRBD1 (5 bases). The ends were cut back, 2 bases at V and 0 bases at J, with 11 bases in the middle. The germline V gene encodes CDR1 KGHSH and CDR2 LQKENI. This CDR3 has 17 residues. CDR3 coding DNA: TGTGCCAGCTCACCAACAGGCCGAGTCTCTGGGGCCAACGTCCTGACTTTC. This translates into CASSPTGRVSGANVLTF.

This clone was seen a handful of times. This chain connects TRBV5-4 to TRBJ1-2; perhaps TRBD1 as D (6 bases). V gave up 5 bases and J gave up 2 bases, with 10 bases separating them. Germline CDR1 is SGHNT and CDR2 is YYREEE (reference sequence). The CDR3 totals 13 residues. This CDR3 reads CASSPDRNYGYTF. CDR3 sequence (DNA): TGTGCCAGCAGTCCGGACAGAAACTATGGCTACACCTTC.

The V gene is TRBV15, the J gene TRBJ1-1, with D unclear. The V gene's germline CDR1 is LNHNV and CDR2 YYDKDF (reference sequence). The ends were cut back, 6 bases at V and 5 bases at J, with 13 bases in the middle. There are 13 residues in the CDR3. The CDR3 DNA reads as TGTGCCACCAGAGAAACATGGCGGACTGAAGCTTTCTTT. It translates to CATRETWRTEAFF.

This chain connects TRBV24-1 to TRBJ2-3; D possibly corresponds to TRBD1 (5 bases). The V and J ends lost 1 base and 4 bases respectively, with 8 bases between them. The CDR3 sequence is 14 residues long. The germline V gene encodes CDR1 KGHDR and CDR2 SFDVKD. The CDR3 DNA sequence: TGTGCCACCAGTGATTTTCAGGGCTCAGATACGCAGTATTTT. Protein sequence: CATSDFQGSDTQYF.

The V call is TRBV5-8, the J call TRBJ1-4; no clear D. The CDR3 covers 16 residues. CDR1 and CDR2 from the germline V gene are SGHTS and YDEGEE. V was trimmed by 3 bases and J by 6 bases, leaving 18 bases between them. The CDR3 region has the DNA TGTGCCAGCAGCTCGAGACGACGTATGGTGGATGAAAAACTGTTTTTT. Amino acids: CASSSRRRMVDEKLFF.

The V gene is TRBV20-1, the J gene TRBJ1-5; D is possibly TRBD1 (5 bases). The CDR3 extends over 10 amino acids. V was cut by 5 bases and J by 10 bases, with 9 bases left in between. Germline V gene sequence: CDR1 DFQATT, CDR2 SNEGSKA (reference sequence). CDR3 nucleotide sequence: TGCAGTGCTGGGGCCAGCCCCCAGCATTTT. Its protein is CSAGASPQHF.

The chain recombines TRBV11-2 with TRBJ2-5, with no clear D. This CDR3 is built from 12 residues. Germline CDR1 is SGHAT and CDR2 is FQNNGV. The germline V and J ends were trimmed by 6 bases and 7 bases, with 12 bases remaining between them. In nucleotides, the CDR3 is TGTGCCAGCAGTCCTTCAGGTTCGACCCAGTACTTC. It is translated as CASSPSGSTQYF.

The chain links TRBV9 to TRBJ2-2; 8 bases are a match to TRBD2. J was trimmed by 2 bases and V by 4 bases; bases with no gene match: 7. In germline, CDR1 is SGDLS, CDR2 YYNGEE. This CDR3 is built from 16 residues. CDR3 protein: CASSTRAGGNTGELFF. The CDR3 bases are TGTGCCAGCAGCACCCGTGCGGGGGGTAACACCGGGGAGCTGTTTTTT.

The chain combines TRBV12-3 or TRBV12-4 with TRBJ2-7, with D tentatively TRBD2 (6 bases). V shed 2 bases and J shed 13 bases, with 18 bases lying between them. This CDR3 is 13 amino acids long. CDR3 sequence: CASSLRRDLWRYF. The CDR3 DNA reads TGTGCCAGCAGTTTAAGGCGGGACCTTTGGAGATACTTC.

A single count supports this clone. The chain has TRBV5-1 and TRBJ1-4, with unresolved D. V was clipped by 0 bases and J by 5 bases, with 8 bases between them. This CDR3 contains 14 residues. Germline lookup yields CDR1 SGHRS and CDR2 YFSETQ. CDR3 amino acids: CASSLVAGNEKLFF. The CDR3 nucleotides read TGCGCCAGCAGCTTGGTGGCGGGGAATGAAAAACTGTTTTTT. The complete variable domain, with remaining parts taken from reference TRBV5-1 and TRBJ1-4, reads KAGVTQTPRYLIKTRGQQVTLSCSPISGHRSVSWYQQTPGQGLQFLFEYFSETQRNKGNFPGRFSGRQFSNSRSEMNVSTLELGDSALYLCASSLVAGNEKLFFGSGTQLSVL.

The genes are TRBV18 and TRBJ1-1; maybe TRBD1 (5 bases). Deletions cut 4 bases from V and 6 bases from J, with 9 bases between. Germline V lookup: CDR1 KGHSH, CDR2 LQKENI. This CDR3 spans 12 amino acids. CDR3 amino acids: CASSRTGAEAFF. The CDR3 DNA sequence: TGTGCCAGCTCACGGACGGGGGCTGAAGCTTTCTTT.